This paragraph covers one T cell receptor (beta chain) sequence. Germline V lookup: CDR1 MGHRA, CDR2 YSYEKL. V was pared by 2 bases and J by 3 bases, with 3 bases of the junction left unmatched. The CDR3 spans 15 residues. The source of the sample is a study of technical replicates of blood from several donors. Libraries were prepared by immunoSEQ multiplex PCR; TCRdb keeps only in-frame clonotypes and omits some of them. Among 90,000 to 100,000 clones listed, more than 90% were seen once. The chain recombines TRBV4-1 with TRBJ2-7; 11 bases map to TRBD2. The sample was T cells isolated from PBMCs. The receptor was isolated from a human donor in good health. The CDR3 nucleotides are TGCGCCAGCAGCCAACCGACTAGCGGGATCTACGAGCAGTACTTC. Amino acids: CASSQPTSGIYEQYF.